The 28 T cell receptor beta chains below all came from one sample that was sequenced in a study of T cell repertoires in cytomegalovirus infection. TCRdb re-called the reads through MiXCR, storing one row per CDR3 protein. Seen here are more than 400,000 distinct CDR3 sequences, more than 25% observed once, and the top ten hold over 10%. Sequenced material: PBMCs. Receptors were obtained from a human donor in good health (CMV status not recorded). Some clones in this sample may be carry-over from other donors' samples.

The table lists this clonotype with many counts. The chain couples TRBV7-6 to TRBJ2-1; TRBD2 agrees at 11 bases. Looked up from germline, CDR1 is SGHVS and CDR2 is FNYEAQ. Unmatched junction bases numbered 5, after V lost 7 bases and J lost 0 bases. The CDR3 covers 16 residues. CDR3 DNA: TGTGCCAGCACTCCTAGCGGGAGGAGCTCCTACAATGAGCAGTTCTTC. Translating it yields CASTPSGRSSYNEQFF. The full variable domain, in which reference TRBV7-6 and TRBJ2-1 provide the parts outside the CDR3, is GAGVSQSPRYKVTKRGQDVALRCDPISGHVSLYWYRQALGQGPEFLTYFNYEAQQDKSGLPNDRFSAERPEGSISTLTIQRTEQRDSAMYRCASTPSGRSSYNEQFFGPGTRLTVL.

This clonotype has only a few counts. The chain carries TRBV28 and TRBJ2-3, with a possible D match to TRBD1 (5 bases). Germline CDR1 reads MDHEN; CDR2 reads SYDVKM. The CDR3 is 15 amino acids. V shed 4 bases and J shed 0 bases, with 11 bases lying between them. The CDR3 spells CASSSAGPSTDTQYF. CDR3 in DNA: TGTGCCAGCAGTTCGGCAGGGCCTAGCACAGATACGCAGTATTTT.

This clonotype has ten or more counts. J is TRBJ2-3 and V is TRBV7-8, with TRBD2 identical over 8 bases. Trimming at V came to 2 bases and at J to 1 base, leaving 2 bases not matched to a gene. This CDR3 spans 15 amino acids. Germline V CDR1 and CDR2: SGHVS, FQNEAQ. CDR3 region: CASSLSGSRTDTQYF. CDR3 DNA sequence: TGTGCCAGCAGCTTAAGCGGGAGCCGCACAGATACGCAGTATTTT.

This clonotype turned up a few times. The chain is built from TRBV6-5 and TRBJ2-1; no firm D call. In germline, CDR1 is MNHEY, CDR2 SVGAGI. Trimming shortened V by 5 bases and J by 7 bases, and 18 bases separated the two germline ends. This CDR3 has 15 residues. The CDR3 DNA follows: TGTGCCAGCAGTCCGTACCCCAGACTCCTTAATGAGCAGTTCTTC. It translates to CASSPYPRLLNEQFF.

CDR3 region: CASSDPGLAGSNEQFF. CDR3 DNA sequence: TGTGCCAGCAGTGACCCGGGACTAGCGGGATCTAATGAGCAGTTCTTC. The rearrangement joins TRBV25-1 to TRBJ2-1; TRBD2 agrees at 13 bases. Germline V CDR1 and CDR2: MGHDK, SYGVNS. Trimming at V came to 3 bases and at J to 7 bases, leaving 6 bases not matched to a gene. CDR3 length equals 16 residues.

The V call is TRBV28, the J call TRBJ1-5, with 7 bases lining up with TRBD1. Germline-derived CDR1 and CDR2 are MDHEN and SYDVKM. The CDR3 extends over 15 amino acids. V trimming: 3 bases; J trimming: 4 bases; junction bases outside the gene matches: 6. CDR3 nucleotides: TGTGCCAGCAGTTTTTGGGACAGCACAAATCAGCCCCAGCATTTT. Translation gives CASSFWDSTNQPQHF.

The CDR3 DNA follows: TGTGCCAGCAGTTTTCCGACTAGCGGGAGGGCCGGTGGGACCTACGAGCAGTACTTC. Protein product: CASSFPTSGRAGGTYEQYF. The chain combines TRBV6-2 or TRBV6-3 with TRBJ2-7, with 14 bases aligning to TRBD2. The V gene's germline CDR1 is MNHEY and CDR2 SVGEGT. The V and J ends lost 4 bases and 2 bases, in that order; junction bases with no gene match: 13. The CDR3 spans 19 residues.

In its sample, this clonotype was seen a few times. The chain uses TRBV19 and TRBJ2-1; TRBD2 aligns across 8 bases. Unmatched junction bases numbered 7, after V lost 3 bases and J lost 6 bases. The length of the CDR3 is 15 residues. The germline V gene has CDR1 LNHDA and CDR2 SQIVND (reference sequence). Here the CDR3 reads CASSIQRELFNEQFF. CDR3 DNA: TGTGCCAGTAGTATTCAGCGGGAGCTCTTCAATGAGCAGTTCTTC.

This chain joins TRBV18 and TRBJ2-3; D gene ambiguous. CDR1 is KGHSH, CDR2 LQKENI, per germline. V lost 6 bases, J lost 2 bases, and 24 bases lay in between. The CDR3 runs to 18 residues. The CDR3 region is CASSRRLRAATSTDTQYF. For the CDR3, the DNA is TGTGCCAGCTCGAGACGACTTCGGGCTGCCACATCCACAGATACGCAGTATTTT.

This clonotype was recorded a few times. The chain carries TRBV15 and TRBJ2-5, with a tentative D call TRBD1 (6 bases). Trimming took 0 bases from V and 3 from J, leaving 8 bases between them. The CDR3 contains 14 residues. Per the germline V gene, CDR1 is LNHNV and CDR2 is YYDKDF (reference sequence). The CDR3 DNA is TGTGCCACCAGCAGAGAGGACAGAAAAGAGACCCAGTACTTC. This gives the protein CATSREDRKETQYF.

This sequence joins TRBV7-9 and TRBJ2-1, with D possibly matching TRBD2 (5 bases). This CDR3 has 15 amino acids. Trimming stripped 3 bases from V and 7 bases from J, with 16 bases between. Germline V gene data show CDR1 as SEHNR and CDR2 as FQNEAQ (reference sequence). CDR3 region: CASSFRSGGINEQFF. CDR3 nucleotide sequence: TGTGCCAGCAGCTTCAGATCCGGAGGAATAAATGAGCAGTTCTTC.

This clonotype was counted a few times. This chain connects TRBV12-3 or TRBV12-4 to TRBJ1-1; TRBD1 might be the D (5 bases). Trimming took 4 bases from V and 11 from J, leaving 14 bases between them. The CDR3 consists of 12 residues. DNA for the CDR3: TGTGCCAGCAGTTCCTACGGGACCCGGGCTTTCTTT. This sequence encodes CASSSYGTRAFF.

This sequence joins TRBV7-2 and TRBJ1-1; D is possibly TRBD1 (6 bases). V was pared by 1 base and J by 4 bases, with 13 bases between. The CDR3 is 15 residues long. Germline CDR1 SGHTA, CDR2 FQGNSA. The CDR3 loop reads CASSLEGGLGTEAFF. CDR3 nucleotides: TGTGCCAGCAGCTTAGAAGGGGGGCTTGGCACTGAAGCTTTCTTT.

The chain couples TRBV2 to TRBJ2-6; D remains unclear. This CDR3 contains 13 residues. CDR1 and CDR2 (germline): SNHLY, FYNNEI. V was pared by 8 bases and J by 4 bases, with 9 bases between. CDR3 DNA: TGTGCCAGCGTCCGTCTAGGGGCCAACGTCCTGACTTTC. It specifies CASVRLGANVLTF.

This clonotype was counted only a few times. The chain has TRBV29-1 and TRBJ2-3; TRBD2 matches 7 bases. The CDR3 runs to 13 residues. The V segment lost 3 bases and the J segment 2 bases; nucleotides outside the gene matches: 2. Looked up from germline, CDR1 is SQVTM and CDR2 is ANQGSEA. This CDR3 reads CSVDSGDTDTQYF. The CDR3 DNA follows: TGCAGCGTTGACAGCGGGGACACAGATACGCAGTATTTT.

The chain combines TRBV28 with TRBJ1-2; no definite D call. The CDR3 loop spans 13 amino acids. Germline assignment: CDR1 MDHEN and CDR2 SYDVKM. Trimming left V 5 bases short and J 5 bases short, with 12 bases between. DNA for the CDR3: TGTGCCAGCAGTCAGCTCGCTGGGTATGGCTACACCTTC. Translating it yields CASSQLAGYGYTF.

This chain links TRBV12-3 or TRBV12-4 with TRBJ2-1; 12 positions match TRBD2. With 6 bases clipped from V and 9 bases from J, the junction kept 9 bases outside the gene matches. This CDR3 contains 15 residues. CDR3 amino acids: CASSATLAGGSEQFF. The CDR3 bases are TGTGCCAGCAGCGCCACTCTAGCGGGAGGGAGTGAGCAGTTCTTC.

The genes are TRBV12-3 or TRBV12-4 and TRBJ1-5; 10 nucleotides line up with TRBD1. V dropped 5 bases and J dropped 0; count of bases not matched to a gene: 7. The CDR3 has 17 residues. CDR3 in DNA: TGTGCCAGCAGTACTACGACAGGGGGCTATAGCAATCAGCCCCAGCATTTT. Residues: CASSTTTGGYSNQPQHF.

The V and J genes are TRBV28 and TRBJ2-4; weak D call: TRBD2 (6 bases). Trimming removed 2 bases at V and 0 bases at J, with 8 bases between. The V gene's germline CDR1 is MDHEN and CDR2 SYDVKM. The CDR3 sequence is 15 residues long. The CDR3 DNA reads TGTGCCAGCAGTTTACCGGGACTAGCCAAAAACATTCAGTACTTC. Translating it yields CASSLPGLAKNIQYF.

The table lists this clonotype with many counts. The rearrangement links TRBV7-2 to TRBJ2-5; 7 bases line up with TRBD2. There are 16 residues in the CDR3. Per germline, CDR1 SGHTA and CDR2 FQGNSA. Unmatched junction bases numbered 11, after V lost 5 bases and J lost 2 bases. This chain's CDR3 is CASSLSRASGQETQYF. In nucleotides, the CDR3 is TGTGCCAGCAGCCTATCTAGGGCTAGCGGTCAAGAGACCCAGTACTTC.

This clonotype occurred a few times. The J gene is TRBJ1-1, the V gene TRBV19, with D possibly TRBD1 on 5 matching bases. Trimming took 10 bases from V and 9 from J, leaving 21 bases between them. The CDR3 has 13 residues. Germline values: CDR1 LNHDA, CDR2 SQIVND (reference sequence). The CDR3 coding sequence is TGTGCCACCCAGGGAGGGCTACCACTGAAAGCTTTCTTT. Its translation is CATQGGLPLKAFF.

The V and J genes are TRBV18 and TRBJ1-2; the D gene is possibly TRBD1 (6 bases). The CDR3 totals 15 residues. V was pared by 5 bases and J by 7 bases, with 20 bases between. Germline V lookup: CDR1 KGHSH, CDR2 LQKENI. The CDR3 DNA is TGTGCCAGCTCAACCACGGGTTCAGGGGCCAGTGGCTACACCTTC. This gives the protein CASSTTGSGASGYTF.

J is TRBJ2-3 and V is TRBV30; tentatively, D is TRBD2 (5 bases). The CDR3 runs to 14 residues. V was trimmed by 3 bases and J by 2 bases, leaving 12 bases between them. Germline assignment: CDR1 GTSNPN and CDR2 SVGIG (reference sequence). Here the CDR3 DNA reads TGTGCCTGGAGAGTCGCGGGCAACACAGATACGCAGTATTTT. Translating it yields CAWRVAGNTDTQYF.

The CDR3: CASSYAGAKERYTF. The CDR3 DNA is TGTGCCAGCAGTTACGCGGGGGCGAAAGAGCGATACACCTTC. This rearrangement joins TRBV6-6 to TRBJ1-2; D is perhaps TRBD1 (6 bases). The germline V gene has CDR1 MNHNY and CDR2 SVGAGI (reference sequence). The V gene lost 2 bases and the J gene lost 11 bases, with 18 bases spanning the gap. The CDR3 extends over 14 amino acids.

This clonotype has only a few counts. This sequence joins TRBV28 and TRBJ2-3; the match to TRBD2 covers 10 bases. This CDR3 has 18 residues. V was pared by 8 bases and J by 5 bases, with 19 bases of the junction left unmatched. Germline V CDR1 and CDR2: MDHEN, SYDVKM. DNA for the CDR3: TGTGCCAGCTCGCCGGAGAACTCGCTAGCGGGAGTTTTAGATACGCAGTATTTT. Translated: CASSPENSLAGVLDTQYF.

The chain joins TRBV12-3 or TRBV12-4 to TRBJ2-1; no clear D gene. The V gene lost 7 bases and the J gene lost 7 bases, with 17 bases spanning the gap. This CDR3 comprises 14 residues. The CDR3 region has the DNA TGTGCCAGCACTAAGCCGGGTGGTCGTAATGAGCAGTTCTTC. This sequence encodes CASTKPGGRNEQFF.

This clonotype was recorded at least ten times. The CDR3 reads CASTPGSGDFTDTQYF. In nucleotides, the CDR3 is TGTGCCAGCACCCCCGGTAGCGGGGACTTCACAGATACGCAGTATTTT. The chain combines TRBV7-2 with TRBJ2-3; 8 bases are shared with TRBD2. This CDR3 contains 16 residues. The germline V gene encodes CDR1 SGHTA and CDR2 FQGNSA. The ends lost 7 bases at V and 2 bases at J; junction bases unmatched: 11.

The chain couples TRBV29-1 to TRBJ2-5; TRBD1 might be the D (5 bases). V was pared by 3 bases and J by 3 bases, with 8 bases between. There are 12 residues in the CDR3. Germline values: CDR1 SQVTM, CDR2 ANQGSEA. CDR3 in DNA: TGCAGCGTTGACAGGGAAGAAGAGACCCAGTACTTC. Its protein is CSVDREEETQYF.